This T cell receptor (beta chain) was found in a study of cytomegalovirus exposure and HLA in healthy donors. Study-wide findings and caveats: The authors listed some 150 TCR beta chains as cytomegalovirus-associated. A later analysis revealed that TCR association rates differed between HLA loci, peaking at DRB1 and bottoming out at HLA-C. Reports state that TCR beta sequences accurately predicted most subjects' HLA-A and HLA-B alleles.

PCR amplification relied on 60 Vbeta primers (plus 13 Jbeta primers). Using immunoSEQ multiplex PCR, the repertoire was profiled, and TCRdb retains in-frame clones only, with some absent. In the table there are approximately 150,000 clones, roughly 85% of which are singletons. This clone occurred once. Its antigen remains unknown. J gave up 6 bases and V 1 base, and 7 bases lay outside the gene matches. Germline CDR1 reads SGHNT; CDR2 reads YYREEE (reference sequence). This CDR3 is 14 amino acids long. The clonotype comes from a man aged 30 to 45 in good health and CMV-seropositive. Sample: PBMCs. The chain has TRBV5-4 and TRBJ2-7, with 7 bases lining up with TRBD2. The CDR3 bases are TGTGCCAGCAGCTTGCGGGGCTGGGGGGGCGAGCAGTACTTC. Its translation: CASSLRGWGGEQYF.